Following are 28 T cell receptor beta chains from one sample sequenced in a study of graft-versus-host responses after intestinal transplantation. No antigen has been assigned to these receptors. Assay used: immunoSEQ multiplex PCR; TCRdb lists only in-frame clones, some missing. The sample lists about 110,000 clones, roughly 89% occurring once. The sequencing used unstimulated CD4+ T cells sorted from spleen or lymph node cells, collected before transplant. These receptors came from a human donor who was the organ donor for an intestinal transplant.

The rearrangement uses TRBV2 and TRBJ2-7; 9 nucleotides match TRBD1. From germline, CDR1 is SNHLY and CDR2 FYNNEI. The CDR3 is 15 amino acids. V shed 4 bases and J 4 bases; nucleotides not matched to a gene: 8. CDR3 sequence (DNA): TGTGCCAGCAGTGTGGGGACAGGGCCTATTTACGAGCAGTACTTC. It encodes CASSVGTGPIYEQYF.

This chain joins TRBV5-6 and TRBJ1-4; no firm D call. The CDR3 runs 14 residues. The V gene lost 1 base and the J gene lost 0 bases, with 4 bases spanning the gap. Germline CDR1 is SGHDT and CDR2 is YYEEEE. The CDR3 loop is CASSLTTTNEKLFF. CDR3 DNA: TGTGCCAGCAGCTTGACAACAACTAATGAAAAACTGTTTTTT.

The chain has TRBV4-2 and TRBJ1-3, with unresolved D. CDR1 LGHNA and CDR2 YNFKEQ come from the germline V gene. Trimming took off 0 bases at V and 6 bases at J, with 21 bases between the two ends. There are 18 residues in the CDR3. CDR3 loop: CASSQDFRQGKGSNTIYF. Written as DNA, the CDR3 is TGTGCCAGCAGCCAAGATTTCAGGCAAGGGAAAGGGTCAAACACCATATATTTT.

The V and J genes are TRBV7-6 and TRBJ2-3; D tentatively fits TRBD1 or TRBD2 (5 bases each). The CDR3 is 19 residues long. Trimming shortened V by 8 bases and J by 2 bases, and 29 bases separated the two germline ends. Per the germline V gene, CDR1 is SGHVS and CDR2 is FNYEAQ. The CDR3 loop reads CASASKGVTRRAFTDTQYF. Here the CDR3 DNA reads TGTGCCAGCGCATCTAAAGGGGTAACTAGGCGGGCGTTCACAGATACGCAGTATTTT.

On this clone: This specimen includes other DNA sequences encoding the same CDR3. The CDR3 DNA is TGCGCCAGCAGCTTGAGCGGGATTGAACAAGAGACCCAGTACTTC. Translation: CASSLSGIEQETQYF. This sequence joins TRBV5-1 and TRBJ2-5; 7 positions match TRBD2. Trimming took 1 base from V and 2 from J; bases not matched to a gene: 5. Germline CDR1 and CDR2: SGHRS and YFSETQ. The CDR3 covers 15 residues.

This chain joins TRBV14 and TRBJ2-3; D is ambiguous. Germline assignment: CDR1 SGHDN and CDR2 FVKESK. Trimming removed 3 bases from V and 7 bases from J, with 11 bases in between. This CDR3 spans 13 amino acids. The CDR3 is CASSQARGYTQYF. The CDR3 nucleotides read TGTGCCAGCAGCCAGGCCCGCGGATATACGCAGTATTTT.

This chain uses TRBV9 with TRBJ2-1; perhaps D is TRBD1 or TRBD2 (5 bases each). In germline, CDR1 is SGDLS, CDR2 YYNGEE. The CDR3 is made up of 16 amino acids. Deletions cut 4 bases from V and 3 bases from J, with 17 bases between. The DNA for the CDR3 is TGTGCCAGCAGCCCAGTTTACGGGGCAGGCTACAATGAGCAGTTCTTC. Protein sequence: CASSPVYGAGYNEQFF.

This chain links TRBV18 with TRBJ1-3; D remains ambiguous. The CDR3 has 16 residues. V was shortened by 3 bases and J by 0 bases, with 12 bases between the two germline ends. Per germline, CDR1 KGHSH and CDR2 LQKENI. The CDR3: CASSPELTLSGNTIYF. Here the CDR3 DNA reads TGTGCCAGCTCACCCGAACTGACCCTCTCTGGAAACACCATATATTTT.

The chain is built from TRBV5-1 and TRBJ2-2; TRBD1 matches at 8 bases. Germline-derived CDR1 and CDR2 are SGHRS and YFSETQ. CDR3 size: 16 residues. The V and J ends lost 0 bases and 4 bases, in that order; junction bases with no gene match: 5. CDR3 bases: TGCGCCAGCAGCTTGGAATGGACAGGGCTCACCGGGGAGCTGTTTTTT. This encodes CASSLEWTGLTGELFF. Drawing the rest from reference TRBV5-1 and TRBJ2-2, the complete variable domain is KAGVTQTPRYLIKTRGQQVTLSCSPISGHRSVSWYQQTPGQGLQFLFEYFSETQRNKGNFPGRFSGRQFSNSRSEMNVSTLELGDSALYLCASSLEWTGLTGELFFGEGSRLTVL.

This clone turned up a few times. V is TRBV11-3 and J is TRBJ1-1; D unclear. The CDR3 loop spans 14 amino acids. The germline V and J ends were trimmed by 2 bases and 0 bases, with 7 bases remaining between them. Germline V CDR1 and CDR2: SGHNT, YENEEA. CDR3 region: CASSLISVNTEAFF. The CDR3 DNA reads TGTGCCAGCAGCTTAATCAGTGTGAACACTGAAGCTTTCTTT.

This clone turned up a few times. CDR3 nucleotides: TGTGCCAGTAGTAGGGACAGGCGGGTCCGCTATGGCTACACCTTC. Translated, it gives CASSRDRRVRYGYTF. The rearrangement uses TRBV19 and TRBJ1-2; 8 nucleotides align to TRBD1. Germline trimming cut 4 bases from V and 4 bases from J; bases unmatched to any gene: 8. Germline lookup yields CDR1 LNHDA and CDR2 SQIVND (reference sequence). This CDR3 contains 15 residues. Full variable domain (outside the CDR3, taken from reference TRBV19 and TRBJ1-2): DGGITQSPKYLFRKEGQNVTLSCEQNLNHDAMYWYRQDPGQGLRLIYYSQIVNDFQKGDIAEGYSVSREKKESFPLTVTSAQKNPTAFYLCASSRDRRVRYGYTFGSGTRLTVV.

This clone occurred once. The CDR3 reads CASSYSGQTNSPLHF. The DNA for the CDR3 is TGTGCCAGCAGTTACTCGGGACAGACTAATTCACCCCTCCACTTT. V is TRBV6-5 and J is TRBJ1-6, with 7 bases aligning to TRBD1. Losses at the gene ends were 0 bases for V and 6 bases for J; bases not matched to a gene: 2. CDR1 is MNHEY and CDR2 is SVGAGI in the germline V gene. The CDR3 is made up of 15 amino acids.

The chain uses TRBV5-4 and TRBJ1-2; D gene ambiguous. Germline assignment: CDR1 SGHNT and CDR2 YYREEE (reference sequence). This CDR3 is 13 amino acids long. Deletions cut 0 bases from V and 4 bases from J, with 7 bases between. Written as DNA, the CDR3 is TGTGCCAGCAGCTTGGAACAGCCCTATGGCTACACCTTC. It translates to CASSLEQPYGYTF.

As for this clone: At the DNA level, this CDR3 is encoded by other sequences in the same sample as well. This chain connects TRBV7-7 to TRBJ2-3; D is ambiguous. This CDR3 has 13 amino acids. V gave up 0 bases and J gave up 4 bases, with 5 bases separating them. Germline values: CDR1 SSHAT, CDR2 FNYEAQ (reference sequence). For the CDR3, the DNA is TGTGCCAGCAGCTTAGCTGAAGCAGATACGCAGTATTTT. It is translated as CASSLAEADTQYF.

The chain recombines TRBV11-2 with TRBJ2-3; 9 nucleotides match TRBD2. The CDR3 has 16 residues. Germline CDR1 reads SGHAT; CDR2 reads FQNNGV. Trimming cost V 5 bases and J 0 bases; bases outside gene matches: 6. The CDR3 DNA reads as TGTGCCAGCAGCCCGACTAGCGGAGCTAGCACAGATACGCAGTATTTT. It specifies CASSPTSGASTDTQYF.

The genes are TRBV29-1 and TRBJ1-1; TRBD1 aligns across 7 bases. The germline V gene encodes CDR1 SQVTM and CDR2 ANQGSEA. The CDR3 totals 13 residues. V shed 0 bases, J shed 4 bases, and the junction held 2 bases outside the gene matches. The chain's CDR3 is CSVEDRGATEAFF. The CDR3 coding sequence is TGCAGCGTTGAAGACAGGGGGGCCACTGAAGCTTTCTTT.

The gene calls are TRBV4-1 and TRBJ2-5, with TRBD1 identical over 9 bases. Germline V lookup: CDR1 MGHRA, CDR2 YSYEKL. The CDR3 length is 16 residues. V trimming: 5 bases; J trimming: 3 bases; junction bases outside the gene matches: 10. DNA for the CDR3: TGCGCCAGCAGCTCTCCCGGGACAGGGAAAAAAGAGACCCAGTACTTC. Protein sequence: CASSSPGTGKKETQYF.

The chain carries TRBV9 and TRBJ2-5, with TRBD1 matching 7 bases. CDR3 length equals 16 residues. The germline CDR1 and CDR2 sequences are SGDLS and YYNGEE. With 0 bases clipped from V and 2 bases from J, the junction kept 7 bases outside the gene matches. CDR3: CASSVGGQADQETQYF. The CDR3 DNA sequence: TGTGCCAGCAGCGTAGGCGGACAGGCCGATCAAGAGACCCAGTACTTC.

The chain links TRBV10-1 to TRBJ2-7, with TRBD1 matching 7 bases. The CDR3 runs to 13 residues. Trimming removed 6 bases from V and 6 bases from J; junction bases left unmatched: 8. Per the germline V gene, CDR1 is WNHNN and CDR2 is SYGVQD (reference sequence). CDR3 sequence reads: CASRKDRLGEQYF. The CDR3, as DNA: TGCGCCAGCAGAAAGGACAGGTTGGGCGAGCAGTACTTC.

This clone appeared a few times. The chain couples TRBV10-3 to TRBJ2-2; a possible D gene is TRBD1 (5 bases). CDR1 ENHRY and CDR2 SYGVKD come from the germline V gene. This CDR3 has 15 amino acids. Trimming left V 2 bases short and J 5 bases short, with 12 bases between. DNA for the CDR3: TGTGCCATCAGTGAGAGGGCAGGGAAGACCGGGGAGCTGTTTTTT. It encodes CAISERAGKTGELFF.

V and J are TRBV6-5 and TRBJ1-6; 7 bases match TRBD1. Germline lookup yields CDR1 MNHEY and CDR2 SVGAGI. The CDR3 covers 15 residues. Trimming cost V 6 bases and J 7 bases; bases outside gene matches: 9. Written as DNA, the CDR3 is TGTGCCAGCAGGGCCCCCTGGGACAGAAATTCACCCCTCCACTTT. Translated, it gives CASRAPWDRNSPLHF.

This clone was recorded a few times. The chain carries TRBV6-1 and TRBJ2-2; 8 bases line up with TRBD1. CDR3 length: 17 residues. CDR1 and CDR2 from the germline V gene are MNHNS and SASEGT. V was clipped by 1 base and J by 1 base; unmatched bases: 5. Here the CDR3 reads CASSEEVGQGNTGELFF. The DNA for the CDR3 is TGTGCCAGCAGTGAAGAAGTAGGACAGGGGAACACCGGGGAGCTGTTTTTT.

This clone was observed a handful of times. The chain uses TRBV5-6 and TRBJ1-5; TRBD1 matches 8 bases. The germline V gene encodes CDR1 SGHDT and CDR2 YYEEEE. Losses at the gene ends were 3 bases for V and 7 bases for J; bases not matched to a gene: 6. The CDR3 runs 14 residues. CDR3 nucleotide sequence: TGTGCCAGCAGCTCACAGGGGGGACGGCAGCCCCAGCATTTT. This encodes CASSSQGGRQPQHF.

The rearrangement links TRBV19 to TRBJ1-5; 12 bases line up with TRBD1. The CDR3 loop spans 17 amino acids. The trim removed 4 bases at V and 1 base at J, leaving 5 bases unmatched. Per germline, CDR1 LNHDA and CDR2 SQIVND (reference sequence). DNA for the CDR3: TGTGCCAGTAGTAAAAAAGGGACAGGGGGCAGCAATCAGCCCCAGCATTTT. Translation: CASSKKGTGGSNQPQHF.

Only one count was recorded for this clone. The chain uses TRBV5-8 and TRBJ2-6; 7 positions agree with TRBD2. The V gene end was trimmed by 4 bases and the J gene end by 1 base; junction bases not matched to a gene: 5. This CDR3 contains 16 residues. The germline V gene encodes CDR1 SGHTS and CDR2 YDEGEE. DNA of the CDR3: TGTGCCAGCAGCGGCGCGGGGGTGTCTGGGGCCAACGTCCTGACTTTC. It is translated as CASSGAGVSGANVLTF.

The chain joins TRBV6-4 to TRBJ2-3, with 7 positions matching TRBD2. This CDR3 is built from 13 residues. Germline CDR1 and CDR2: MRHNA and SNTAGT. The V segment lost 3 bases and the J segment 5 bases; nucleotides outside the gene matches: 2. This chain's CDR3 is CASSERGGDTQYF. CDR3 DNA: TGTGCCAGCAGTGAGCGCGGGGGAGATACGCAGTATTTT.

The chain has TRBV18 and TRBJ2-1; 10 bases match TRBD1. This CDR3 has 15 residues. Trimming removed 4 bases from V and 4 bases from J; junction bases left unmatched: 4. The V gene's germline CDR1 is KGHSH and CDR2 LQKENI. The CDR3 is CASSLRDRGYNEQFF. For the CDR3, the DNA is TGTGCCAGCTCACTCCGGGACAGGGGTTACAATGAGCAGTTCTTC.

The CDR3 coding sequence is TGTGCCAGCAGCTTGCGGAGGGCATCAGATACGCAGTATTTT. Encoded protein: CASSLRRASDTQYF. The chain is built from TRBV5-5 and TRBJ2-3; D is possibly TRBD2 (6 bases). The CDR3 is 14 residues long. Trimming cost V 1 base and J 4 bases, with 10 bases left between them. Germline V lookup: CDR1 SGHKS, CDR2 YYEKEE (reference sequence).